This T cell receptor beta chain stems from a study of T cells after yellow fever vaccination. MiXCR, applied by TCRdb to the 5' RACE reads, yields one record per CDR3 protein. This table has more than 300,000 distinct CDR3 sequences, around 4.5% appearing once. Study-wide points: Although the secondary response was weaker, it peaked faster, at day 5 versus 15.

This clonotype was detected a few times. Its specificity is not known. The CDR3 is 12 residues long. The J segment lost 9 bases and the V segment lost 11 bases, leaving 8 bases of the junction unmatched. The rearrangement uses TRBV12-3 or TRBV12-4 and TRBJ2-1; 9 nucleotides line up with TRBD1. This receptor was identified in a man younger than 35 who received the YFV17D yellow fever vaccine. The material sequenced was PBMCs, taken 15 days after the yellow fever booster vaccination. CDR3 DNA sequence: TGTGCCGGGGGACAGGGCCTGGGTGAGCAGTTCTTC. It translates to CAGGQGLGEQFF.